This T cell receptor (beta chain) was identified during a study of blood T cells in healthy people across ages. Comment on this clonotype: Its matching antigen is unknown.

They isolated at least 6.5 million PBMCs from each sample. Study-wide points: Conclusively comparing naive with antigen-experienced cells was impossible with unsorted PBMCs.

A second PCR of 7 to 11 cycles used a sample-barcoded 5' primer and a J-beta primer mix. A single record per CDR3 protein comes from TCRdb applying MiXCR to the 5' RACE reads. The sample shows some 640,000 distinct CDR3 sequences, 45% to 50% of them seen only once. CDR3 size: 13 residues. Germline CDR1 is MNHEY and CDR2 is SMNVEV (reference sequence). Trimming stripped 0 bases from V and 6 bases from J, with 6 bases between. This sequence originates from a woman aged 55-70 years in good health. The rearrangement joins TRBV27 to TRBJ2-1; D is uncertain. The sequenced sample consisted of blood. The CDR3 is CASSLSSPNEQFF. The CDR3 DNA sequence: TGTGCCAGCAGTTTATCGAGTCCCAATGAGCAGTTCTTC.